The 31 T cell receptor beta chains presented below share a single source sample, sequenced in a study of T cells in Graves' hyperthyroidism and ophthalmopathy. RNA transcripts provided the source from which TCR beta CDR3 regions were amplified. During a first-round RT-PCR of the TCR CDR3, the HTBI primer set was used. Via MiXCR, TCRdb re-called the multiplex PCR reads, giving one row per CDR3 protein. The sample records roughly 280,000 distinct CDR3 sequences, about 18% being singletons. Sequencing used blood. The receptors come from a woman in her sixties or seventies with Graves' ophthalmopathy.

This clonotype was seen at least ten times. This chain uses TRBV20-1 with TRBJ2-1; D tentatively fits TRBD1 or TRBD2 (5 bases each). There are 22 residues in the CDR3. V was shortened by 6 bases and J by 4 bases, with 40 bases between the two germline ends. Per germline, CDR1 DFQATT and CDR2 SNEGSKA (reference sequence). CDR3 sequence reads: CSAQDQGPAGIDPLTGYNEQFF. CDR3 DNA: TGCAGTGCACAAGATCAGGGACCGGCCGGGATTGACCCTTTGACGGGGTACAATGAGCAGTTCTTC.

About this clonotype: Given a much more abundant clone one base away, this may be a read error. Because it lacks the conserved phenylalanine or tryptophan at the end, this CDR3 is likely a read error. V gene TRBV7-8 combines with J gene TRBJ2-7; 8 positions agree with TRBD2. V lost 7 bases, J lost 0 bases, and 5 bases stayed unmatched. The CDR3 is 14 amino acids. CDR1 SGHVS and CDR2 FQNEAQ come from the germline V gene. This chain's CDR3 is CASIGAGASYEQYL. Here the CDR3 DNA reads TGTGCCAGCATCGGAGCGGGGGCCTCCTACGAGCAGTACCTC.

The sample holds a few counts of this clonotype. The chain uses TRBV7-8 and TRBJ2-2; possibly TRBD2 for D (5 bases). Deletions cut 1 base from V and 4 bases from J, with 19 bases between. Germline loops: CDR1 SGHVS, CDR2 FQNEAQ. CDR3 size: 18 residues. CDR3 coding DNA: TGTGCCAGCAGCTTAGGCCTTTTGGGCGGAGGAAGCACCGGGGAGCTGTTTTTT. It encodes CASSLGLLGGGSTGELFF.

V gene TRBV19 combines with J gene TRBJ1-4, with D tentatively TRBD1 (6 bases). Germline CDR1 is LNHDA and CDR2 is SQIVND (reference sequence). This CDR3 has 11 residues. The V end was cut by 4 bases, the J end by 15 bases, with 12 bases between. CDR3 residues: CASSTRQVMFF. The CDR3 DNA is TGTGCCAGTAGTACGCGACAGGTGATGTTTTTT. The full variable domain, its missing parts supplied by reference TRBV19 and TRBJ1-4, is DGGITQSPKYLFRKEGQNVTLSCEQNLNHDAMYWYRQDPGQGLRLIYYSQIVNDFQKGDIAEGYSVSREKKESFPLTVTSAQKNPTAFYLCASSTRQVMFFGSGTQLSVL.

This sequence joins TRBV18 and TRBJ1-4, with unresolved D. Germline CDR1 and CDR2: KGHSH and LQKENI. The V end lost 2 bases, the J end lost 1 base, and 11 bases lay between the germline ends. CDR3 size: 16 residues. The CDR3 DNA reads TGTGCCAGCTCACCATTAAGGGTGGGAACTAATGAAAAACTGTTTTTT. The encoded protein is CASSPLRVGTNEKLFF.

This clonotype was seen more than once but under ten times. V is TRBV7-2 and J is TRBJ2-5, with D perhaps TRBD1 (6 bases). The CDR3 is 17 residues long. Germline CDR1 SGHTA, CDR2 FQGNSA. The V and J ends lost 5 bases and 4 bases respectively, with 23 bases between them. Here the CDR3 reads CASSHITRTAKGETQYF. The CDR3 DNA sequence: TGTGCCAGCAGCCACATAACAAGGACAGCCAAGGGAGAGACCCAGTACTTC.

The CDR3 nucleotides are TGTGCCAGCAGTGGGAACGGAATGAACACCGGGGAGCTGTTTTTT. It codes for CASSGNGMNTGELFF. V and J are TRBV6-1 and TRBJ2-2; D is undetermined. V was shortened by 4 bases and J by 1 base, with 10 bases between the two germline ends. Looked up from germline, CDR1 is MNHNS and CDR2 is SASEGT. This CDR3 spans 15 amino acids.

A single count supports this clonotype. Given a much more abundant clone one base away, this may be a read error. The chain employs TRBV7-2 and TRBJ2-1; D ambiguous. The CDR3 length is 12 residues. Germline V CDR1 and CDR2: SGHTA, FQGNSA. This CDR3 is CAGSSRYNEQFF. The CDR3 nucleotides read TGTGCCGGCAGCTCCCGGTACAATGAGCAGTTCTTC.

The J gene is TRBJ2-5, the V gene TRBV12-3 or TRBV12-4; 9 bases fit TRBD2. There are 15 residues in the CDR3. After removal of 5 bases from V and 5 bases from J, the junction contained 9 bases not matched to a gene. Here the CDR3 reads CASSILAGMGETQYF. The CDR3 nucleotides read TGTGCCAGCAGTATTCTAGCGGGGATGGGGGAGACCCAGTACTTC.

This clonotype occurred many times. The chain has TRBV4-1 and TRBJ2-7, with D tentatively TRBD2 (5 bases). CDR3 length equals 15 residues. V was cut by 0 bases and J by 2 bases, with 11 bases left in between. Germline assignment: CDR1 MGHRA and CDR2 YSYEKL. Here the CDR3 reads CASSQDLAGTYEQYF. CDR3 nucleotide sequence: TGCGCCAGCAGCCAAGATCTGGCCGGGACCTACGAGCAGTACTTC.

As to this clonotype: This may arise from a read error, as a much more abundant clone is one base away. V usage is TRBV27 and J usage is TRBJ2-3; tentatively, D is TRBD1 (6 bases). Trimming cost V 6 bases and J 4 bases, with 17 bases left between them. Germline CDR1 and CDR2: MNHEY and SMNVEV (reference sequence). This CDR3 is built from 15 residues. CDR3 nucleotide sequence: TGTGCCAGCAGGAGGCAACAGGGTATAGCAGATACGCAGTATTTT. Translation: CASRRQQGIADTQYF.

In this sample, this clonotype turned up many times. V is TRBV27 and J is TRBJ2-7; 11 nucleotides match TRBD2. V was pared by 3 bases and J by 0 bases, with 4 bases of the junction left unmatched. Germline V CDR1 and CDR2: MNHEY, SMNVEV (reference sequence). The CDR3 sequence is 16 residues long. The CDR3 region has the DNA TGTGCCAGCAGTTTCACTAGCGGGAGAGGCTCCTACGAGCAGTACTTC. Protein product: CASSFTSGRGSYEQYF.

This clonotype was picked up many times. This chain connects TRBV28 to TRBJ2-2, with D maybe TRBD1 (5 bases). Trimming took off 1 base at V and 4 bases at J, with 22 bases between the two ends. Germline V gene sequence: CDR1 MDHEN, CDR2 SYDVKM. The CDR3 is 19 amino acids. CDR3 region: CASSLSRWLGASGTGELFF. In DNA, the CDR3 is TGTGCCAGCAGTTTATCCCGTTGGCTAGGGGCGTCGGGCACCGGGGAGCTGTTTTTT.

This clonotype was seen at least ten times. The chain joins TRBV6-1 to TRBJ1-1; tentative D call: TRBD1 (5 bases). Trimming cost V 5 bases and J 6 bases, with 7 bases left between them. Looked up from germline, CDR1 is MNHNS and CDR2 is SASEGT. The CDR3 has 11 amino acids. For the CDR3, the DNA is TGTGCCAGCAGTCGAGGGGCTGAAGCTTTCTTT. Translating gives CASSRGAEAFF.

In this sample, this clonotype turned up a few times. This chain joins TRBV5-6 and TRBJ2-7; the match to TRBD1 covers 10 bases. The germline V gene encodes CDR1 SGHDT and CDR2 YYEEEE. The J segment lost 9 bases and the V segment lost 6 bases, leaving 18 bases of the junction unmatched. The CDR3 is 16 residues long. The CDR3 nucleotides are TGTGCCAGCACCCGACAGGGGGCTGAAAGCTATGGGGTGCAGTACTTC. Translation gives CASTRQGAESYGVQYF.

This clonotype has a count of ten or more. This chain links TRBV6-1 with TRBJ1-1; D remains unclear. This CDR3 spans 13 amino acids. Germline values: CDR1 MNHNS, CDR2 SASEGT. Trimming removed 6 bases from V and 1 base from J, with 9 bases in between. CDR3 in amino acids: CASRLAPNTEAFF. The CDR3 DNA reads TGTGCCAGCAGACTCGCTCCGAACACTGAAGCTTTCTTT.

This clonotype was found many times. The J gene is TRBJ1-1, the V gene TRBV18; D remains unclear. This CDR3 contains 16 residues. Trimming took 3 bases from V and 1 from J, leaving 15 bases between them. Germline CDR1 reads KGHSH; CDR2 reads LQKENI. DNA for the CDR3: TGTGCCAGCTCACCTTTGTGGGTGGTATCGAACACTGAAGCTTTCTTT. It encodes CASSPLWVVSNTEAFF.

The CDR3 loop is CASSFLASGPQETQYF. Here the CDR3 DNA reads TGCGCCAGCAGCTTCTTGGCTAGCGGGCCGCAAGAGACCCAGTACTTC. The chain is built from TRBV5-1 and TRBJ2-5; 8 nucleotides match TRBD2. This CDR3 comprises 16 residues. Germline lookup yields CDR1 SGHRS and CDR2 YFSETQ. Germline trimming cut 2 bases from V and 2 bases from J; bases unmatched to any gene: 8.

This clonotype showed up many times. V gene TRBV12-3 or TRBV12-4 combines with J gene TRBJ1-5; D may be TRBD1 (5 bases). Between the trimmed V and J ends, which lost 3 bases and 5 bases, there was a span of 11 bases. The CDR3 is made up of 14 amino acids. The CDR3 nucleotides read TGTGCCAGCAGTTTTCAGGGTCTTGATCAGCCCCAGCATTTT. The encoded protein is CASSFQGLDQPQHF.

In its sample, this clonotype was seen many times. The V and J genes are TRBV28 and TRBJ1-2; D unresolved. The CDR3 is made up of 17 amino acids. V gave up 5 bases and J gave up 1 base, with 20 bases separating them. Per germline, CDR1 MDHEN and CDR2 SYDVKM. Written as DNA, the CDR3 is TGTGCCAGCAGTCCACCCCGCCGGGCCCCTGGTAACTATGGCTACACCTTC. Its protein is CASSPPRRAPGNYGYTF.

This clonotype was observed at least ten times. The rearrangement uses TRBV28 and TRBJ1-3, with unresolved D. Per the germline V gene, CDR1 is MDHEN and CDR2 is SYDVKM. V gave up 7 bases and J gave up 4 bases, with 11 bases separating them. CDR3 size: 13 residues. In nucleotides, the CDR3 is TGTGCCAGCACCCGGCTAACAGGAAACACCATATATTTT. Residues: CASTRLTGNTIYF.

The sample holds many counts of this clonotype. The gene calls are TRBV7-2 and TRBJ2-7; 11 nucleotides match TRBD2. V was clipped by 1 base and J by 4 bases; unmatched bases: 6. Germline lookup yields CDR1 SGHTA and CDR2 FQGNSA. The CDR3 loop spans 16 amino acids. CDR3 region: CASSLGSASGRYEQYF. The CDR3 bases are TGTGCCAGCAGCTTAGGGTCGGCTAGCGGGAGGTACGAGCAGTACTTC.

This clonotype was seen a few times. This chain joins TRBV6-1 and TRBJ1-5; D is undetermined. CDR3 length equals 12 residues. Between the trimmed V and J ends, which lost 6 bases and 4 bases, there was a span of 7 bases. The germline gives CDR1 MNHNS, CDR2 SASEGT. The CDR3 sequence is CASRAGNQPQHF. The CDR3 bases are TGTGCCAGCAGAGCAGGAAATCAGCCCCAGCATTTT.

This clonotype was found many times. The V gene is TRBV9, the J gene TRBJ1-1; maybe TRBD1 (6 bases). V was shortened by 5 bases and J by 4 bases, with 21 bases between the two germline ends. The CDR3 is made up of 16 amino acids. Germline lookup yields CDR1 SGDLS and CDR2 YYNGEE. The CDR3: CASSDQREGVGTEAFF. CDR3 DNA: TGTGCCAGCAGTGACCAAAGAGAGGGGGTGGGCACTGAAGCTTTCTTT.

This clonotype has ten or more counts. The chain joins TRBV5-1 to TRBJ2-4; 9 bases line up with TRBD1. The CDR3 covers 16 residues. Unmatched junction bases numbered 5, after V lost 3 bases and J lost 1 base. Per germline, CDR1 SGHRS and CDR2 YFSETQ. CDR3 in amino acids: CASSWTGDLAKNIQYF. In DNA, the CDR3 is TGCGCCAGCAGCTGGACAGGGGATCTTGCCAAAAACATTCAGTACTTC. Complete variable domain (other parts from reference TRBV5-1 and TRBJ2-4): KAGVTQTPRYLIKTRGQQVTLSCSPISGHRSVSWYQQTPGQGLQFLFEYFSETQRNKGNFPGRFSGRQFSNSRSEMNVSTLELGDSALYLCASSWTGDLAKNIQYFGAGTRLSVL.

This clonotype was counted at least ten times. The chain carries TRBV5-8 and TRBJ2-5; D perhaps matches TRBD1 (5 bases). This CDR3 spans 14 amino acids. V lost 0 bases and J lost 0, with 6 bases in between. Germline V CDR1 and CDR2: SGHTS, YDEGEE. CDR3 sequence reads: CASSLDRNQETQYF. The CDR3, as DNA: TGTGCCAGCAGCTTGGACAGGAACCAAGAGACCCAGTACTTC.

This clonotype has more than one count but fewer than ten. J is TRBJ1-6 and V is TRBV4-2; tentative D call: TRBD1 (5 bases). V gave up 0 bases and J gave up 5 bases, with 17 bases separating them. CDR3 length: 18 residues. CDR1 and CDR2 from the germline V gene are LGHNA and YNFKEQ. CDR3 loop: CASSQDPKTETNNSPLHF. The CDR3 nucleotides are TGTGCCAGCAGCCAAGATCCGAAGACAGAAACTAATAATTCACCCCTCCACTTT.

Ten or more counts support this clonotype. The genes are TRBV4-2 and TRBJ2-7, with 7 positions matching TRBD1. The CDR3 is 15 amino acids. Germline values: CDR1 LGHNA, CDR2 YNFKEQ. J was trimmed by 2 bases and V by 4 bases; bases with no gene match: 8. DNA for the CDR3: TGTGCCAGCAGCCTTCGACAGGGCGAGACCTACGAGCAGTACTTC. Translated: CASSLRQGETYEQYF.

This clonotype was found many times. This chain uses TRBV7-9 with TRBJ2-2; no clear D gene. Germline loops: CDR1 SEHNR, CDR2 FQNEAQ (reference sequence). The CDR3 runs to 15 residues. V gave up 5 bases and J gave up 0 bases, with 10 bases separating them. The CDR3 bases are TGTGCCAGCAGCAAGAGTGGGGCGAACACCGGGGAGCTGTTTTTT. It translates to CASSKSGANTGELFF.

The rearrangement uses TRBV19 and TRBJ1-6; D unclear. The germline V and J ends were trimmed by 3 bases and 10 bases, with 7 bases remaining between them. Germline lookup yields CDR1 LNHDA and CDR2 SQIVND (reference sequence). The CDR3 runs 12 residues. The chain's CDR3 is CASSIGVSPLHF. CDR3 sequence (DNA): TGTGCCAGTAGTATCGGGGTATCACCCCTCCACTTT.

The table lists this clonotype with many counts. The J gene is TRBJ1-4, the V gene TRBV20-1; D uncertain. CDR1 DFQATT and CDR2 SNEGSKA come from the germline V gene (reference sequence). V lost 2 bases to trimming and J lost 1 base, with 8 bases between them. The CDR3 has 14 residues. CDR3 region: CSARLAETNEKLFF. CDR3 coding DNA: TGCAGTGCTAGATTGGCTGAAACTAATGAAAAACTGTTTTTT.